This paragraph covers one T cell receptor (beta chain) sequence. Its specific antigen is unknown. Per-nucleotide qualities are absent, and no much larger clonotype sits a single base away. The CDR3 spans 18 residues, from the cysteine through the phenylalanine. Only CDR3 DNA is held: 54 bases, read in frame from base 1. Trimming removed 4 bases from V and 1 base from J; the gene matches leave 15 bases unexplained. Taken from the germline V gene, the CDR1 and CDR2 loops are SGHTA and FQGNSA. The receptor library was made with the immunoSEQ multiplex PCR assay. As for the authors' bioinformatics: To diagnose cytomegalovirus status from the catalog of TCR beta chain sequences, a statistical classification framework was built. The clones in this table, taken by TCRdb from immuneACCESS, are in-frame only. Not every clone is retained; where verified, under half of the shortfall comes from an unresolved V gene, and the cause of the rest is unknown. For V, J and clone size, that table is used; D and trimming come from the DNA. The sample table shows tens of thousands of clones, and 92% are seen once. The ten largest clones represent over 1% of the sample.

This sample is drawn from a study of cytomegalovirus exposure and HLA in healthy donors (dated 2017 in TCRdb). About the full investigation: According to a later analysis, the 120 or so validation repertoires were produced on the same platform as the 600 to 850 repertoires of the first cohort. The study aimed to test whether cataloging public T cell receptors could reveal signatures of past pathogen exposure. Along with the roughly 700-subject first cohort, a separate validation cohort of over a hundred different subjects was used. High-throughput TCR immunosequencing, statistical association of individual TCRs with disease status, and machine learning were combined to predict cytomegalovirus infection status. Broad study findings and their caveats: According to the authors, the approach could potentially be generalized to other disease states and immunological phenotypes. Three of the identified cytomegalovirus-associated TCR beta chains were confirmed in vitro to be specific for cytomegalovirus antigens. All 120 or so repertoires were used to score co-occurrence in the validation cohort in a later analysis, because that analysis had no HLA typing for the cohort. Of the cluster scores, about 94% were above 0 in a later analysis, which found that TCRs clustered in the first cohort also tended to co-occur in the 120 or so validation repertoires. While some public TCRs were present in many individuals, most TCR sequences turned up only very rarely across donors. Cytomegalovirus status was reported to be diagnosed by the classifier with high specificity and sensitivity in both the original and validation cohorts. In the study, approximately 160 TCR beta chains were listed as associated with cytomegalovirus.

Separate from the approximately 700-subject first cohort, the validation cohort of about 130 subjects was the group to which the donors belonged. This clonotype was sampled from a woman younger than 30 in good health and CMV-seronegative. Sequences were obtained from PBMCs. The chain links TRBV7-2 with TRBJ2-5; the central 7 bases match TRBD1. The sequenced DNA: TGTGCCAGCAGCTCCCCGTCCACCAGGGGGTCATTCCAAGAGACCCAGTACTTC. It specifies CASSSPSTRGSFQETQYF.